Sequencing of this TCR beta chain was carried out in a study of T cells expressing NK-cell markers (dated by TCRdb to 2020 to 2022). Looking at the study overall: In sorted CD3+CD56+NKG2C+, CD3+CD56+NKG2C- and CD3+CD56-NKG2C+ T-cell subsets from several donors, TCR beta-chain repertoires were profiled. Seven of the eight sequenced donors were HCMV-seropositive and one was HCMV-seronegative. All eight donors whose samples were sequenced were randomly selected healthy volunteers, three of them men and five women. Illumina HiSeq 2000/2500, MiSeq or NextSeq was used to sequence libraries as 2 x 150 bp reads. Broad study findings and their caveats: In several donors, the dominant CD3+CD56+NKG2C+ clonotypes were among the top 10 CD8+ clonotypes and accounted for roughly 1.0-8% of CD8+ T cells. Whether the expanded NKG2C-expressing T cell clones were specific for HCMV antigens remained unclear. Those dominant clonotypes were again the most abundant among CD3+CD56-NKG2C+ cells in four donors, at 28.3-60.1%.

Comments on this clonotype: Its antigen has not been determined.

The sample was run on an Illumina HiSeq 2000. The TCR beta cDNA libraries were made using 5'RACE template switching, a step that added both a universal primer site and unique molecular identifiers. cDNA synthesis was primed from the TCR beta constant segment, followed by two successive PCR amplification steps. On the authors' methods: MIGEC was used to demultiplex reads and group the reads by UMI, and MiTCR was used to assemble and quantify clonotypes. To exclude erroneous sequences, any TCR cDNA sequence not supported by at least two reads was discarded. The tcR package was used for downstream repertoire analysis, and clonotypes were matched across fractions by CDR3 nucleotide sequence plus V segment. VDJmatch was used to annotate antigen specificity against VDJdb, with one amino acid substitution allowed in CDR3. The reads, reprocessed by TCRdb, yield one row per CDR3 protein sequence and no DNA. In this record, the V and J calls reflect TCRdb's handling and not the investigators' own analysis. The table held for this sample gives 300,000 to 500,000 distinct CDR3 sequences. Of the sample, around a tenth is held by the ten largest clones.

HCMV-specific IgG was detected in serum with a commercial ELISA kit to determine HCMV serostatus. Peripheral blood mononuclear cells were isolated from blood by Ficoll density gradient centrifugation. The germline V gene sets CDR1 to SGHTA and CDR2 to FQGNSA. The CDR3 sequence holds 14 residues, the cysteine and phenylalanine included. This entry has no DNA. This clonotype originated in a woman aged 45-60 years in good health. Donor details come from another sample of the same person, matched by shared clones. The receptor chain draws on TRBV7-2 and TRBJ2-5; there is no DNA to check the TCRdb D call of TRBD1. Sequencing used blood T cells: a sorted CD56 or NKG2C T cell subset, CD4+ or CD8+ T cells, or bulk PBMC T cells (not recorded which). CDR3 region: CASRATGARETQYF.